The next 6 T cell receptor beta chains were all read from a single sample in a study of cytomegalovirus exposure and HLA in healthy donors. The PCR contained 60 Vbeta and 13 Jbeta primers. Here immunoSEQ multiplex PCR was the method, and the copy in TCRdb shows in-frame clones only, minus some. Here the sample spans about 43,000 clones, around 60% being singletons. Specimen: PBMCs. Receptor source: a human donor in good health.

Points on this clone: One junction end does not reproduce the germline sequence, and a read error may be involved. This specimen includes other DNA sequences encoding the same CDR3. The V and J genes are TRBV29-1 and TRBJ2-7, with 7 bases matching TRBD1. This CDR3 contains 13 residues. CDR1 and CDR2 (germline): SQVTM, ANQGSEA. CDR3 in DNA: TGCAGCGTTTGGGACAGCTGGACCTACGAACAGTACTTC. Amino acid sequence: CSVWDSWTYEQYF.

The chain links TRBV18 to TRBJ1-6; possibly TRBD1 for D (5 bases). The CDR3 contains 16 residues. Germline V gene sequence: CDR1 KGHSH, CDR2 LQKENI. Trimming shortened V by 3 bases and J by 9 bases, and 18 bases separated the two germline ends. CDR3 sequence: CASSPTSRGSGSPLHF. CDR3 in DNA: TGTGCCAGCTCACCCACTTCCCGGGGGAGTGGTTCACCCCTCCACTTT.

The chain employs TRBV6-5 and TRBJ1-5; TRBD1 might be the D (5 bases). The V end was cut by 0 bases, the J end by 7 bases, with 13 bases between. The CDR3 is 15 residues long. CDR1 MNHEY and CDR2 SVGAGI come from the germline V gene. CDR3 sequence: CASSYSFQGGQPQHF. The CDR3 DNA reads TGTGCCAGCAGTTACTCCTTCCAGGGAGGACAGCCCCAGCATTTT.

This clone occurred once. V and J are TRBV6-6 and TRBJ1-2; 7 positions agree with TRBD1. This CDR3 spans 14 amino acids. Per the germline V gene, CDR1 is MNHNY and CDR2 is SVGAGI (reference sequence). The ends lost 2 bases at V and 4 bases at J; junction bases unmatched: 4. In nucleotides, the CDR3 is TGTGCCAGCAGTTACGCAGGGGGGATCTATGGCTACACCTTC. It encodes CASSYAGGIYGYTF.

This clone turned up a few times. V is TRBV7-2 and J is TRBJ2-1; 12 bases are a match to TRBD2. The CDR3 has 15 amino acids. The V segment lost 6 bases and the J segment 4 bases; nucleotides outside the gene matches: 4. Germline values: CDR1 SGHTA, CDR2 FQGNSA. The CDR3: CASRTSGGPYNEQFF. The CDR3 nucleotides are TGTGCCAGCAGAACTAGCGGGGGGCCTTACAATGAGCAGTTCTTC.

The V call is TRBV14, the J call TRBJ1-2; the D gene is possibly TRBD1 (6 bases). The ends were cut back, 6 bases at V and 5 bases at J, with 16 bases in the middle. CDR1 is SGHDN, CDR2 FVKESK, per germline. This CDR3 spans 14 amino acids. CDR3 DNA sequence: TGTGCCAGCAGTTTACAGGGAACCGCTTATGGCTACACCTTC. Translating gives CASSLQGTAYGYTF.